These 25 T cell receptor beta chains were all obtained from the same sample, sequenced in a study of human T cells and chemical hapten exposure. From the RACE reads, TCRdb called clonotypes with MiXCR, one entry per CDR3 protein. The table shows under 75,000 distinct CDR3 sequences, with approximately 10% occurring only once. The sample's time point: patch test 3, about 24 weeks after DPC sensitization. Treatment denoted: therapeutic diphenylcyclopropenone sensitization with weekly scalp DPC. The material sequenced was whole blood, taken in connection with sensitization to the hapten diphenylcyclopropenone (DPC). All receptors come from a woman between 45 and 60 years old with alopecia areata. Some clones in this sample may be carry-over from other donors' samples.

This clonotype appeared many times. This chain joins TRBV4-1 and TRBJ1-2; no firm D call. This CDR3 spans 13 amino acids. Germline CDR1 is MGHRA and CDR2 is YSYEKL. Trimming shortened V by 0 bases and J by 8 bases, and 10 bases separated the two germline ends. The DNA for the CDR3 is TGCGCCAGCAGCCAAGAGTCAAGCTGGGGCTACACCTTC. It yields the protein CASSQESSWGYTF.

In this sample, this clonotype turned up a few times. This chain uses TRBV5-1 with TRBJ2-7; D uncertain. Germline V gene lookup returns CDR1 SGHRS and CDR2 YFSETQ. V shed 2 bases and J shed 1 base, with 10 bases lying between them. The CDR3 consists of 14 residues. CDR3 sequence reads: CASSLPGLSYEQYF. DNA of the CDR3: TGCGCCAGCAGCTTACCGGGCCTATCCTACGAGCAGTACTTC.

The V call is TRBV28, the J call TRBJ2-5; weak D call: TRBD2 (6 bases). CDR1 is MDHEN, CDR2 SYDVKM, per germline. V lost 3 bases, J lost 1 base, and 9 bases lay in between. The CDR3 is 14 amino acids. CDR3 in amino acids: CASSFLGGQETQYF. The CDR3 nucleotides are TGTGCCAGCAGTTTTCTGGGGGGCCAAGAGACCCAGTACTTC.

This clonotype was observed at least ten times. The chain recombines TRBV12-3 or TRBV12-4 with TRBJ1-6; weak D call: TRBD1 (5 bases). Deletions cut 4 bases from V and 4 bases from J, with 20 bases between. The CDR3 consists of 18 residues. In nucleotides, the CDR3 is TGTGCCAGCAGTTCGCCACGGGACCTTAACTCGTATAATTCACCCCTCCACTTT. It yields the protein CASSSPRDLNSYNSPLHF.

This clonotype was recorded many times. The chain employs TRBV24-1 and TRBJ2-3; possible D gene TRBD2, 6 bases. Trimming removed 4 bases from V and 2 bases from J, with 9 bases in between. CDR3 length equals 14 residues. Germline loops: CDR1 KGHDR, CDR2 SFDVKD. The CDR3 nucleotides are TGTGCCACCAGTGAGGGAGGAGCCACAGATACGCAGTATTTT. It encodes CATSEGGATDTQYF.

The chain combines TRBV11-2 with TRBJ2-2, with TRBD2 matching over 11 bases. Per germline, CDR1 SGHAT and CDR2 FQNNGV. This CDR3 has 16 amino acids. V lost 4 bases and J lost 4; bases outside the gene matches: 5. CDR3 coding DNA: TGTGCCAGCAGCTCACTAGCGGGGGAACTCACCGGGGAGCTGTTTTTT. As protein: CASSSLAGELTGELFF. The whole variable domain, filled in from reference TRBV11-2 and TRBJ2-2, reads EAGVAQSPRYKIIEKRQSVAFWCNPISGHATLYWYQQILGQGPKLLIQFQNNGVVDDSQLPKDRFSAERLKGVDSTLKIQPAKLEDSAVYLCASSSLAGELTGELFFGEGSRLTVL.

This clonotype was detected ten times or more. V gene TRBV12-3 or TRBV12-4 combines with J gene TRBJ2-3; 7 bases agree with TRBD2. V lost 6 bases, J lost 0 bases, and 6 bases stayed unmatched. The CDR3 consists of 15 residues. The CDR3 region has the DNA TGTGCCAGCAGCTCCTGGGAGGGAAGCACAGATACGCAGTATTTT. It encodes CASSSWEGSTDTQYF.

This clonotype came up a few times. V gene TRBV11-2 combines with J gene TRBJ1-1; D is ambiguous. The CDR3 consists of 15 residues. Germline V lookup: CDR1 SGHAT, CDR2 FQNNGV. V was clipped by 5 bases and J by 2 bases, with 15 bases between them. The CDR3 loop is CASSHPASGNTEAFF. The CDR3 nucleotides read TGTGCCAGCAGCCACCCCGCCTCCGGTAACACTGAAGCTTTCTTT.

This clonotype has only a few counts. The CDR3 nucleotides are TGTGCCAGCAGCTTACGGGGGCCCGAGCAGTACTTC. It is translated as CASSLRGPEQYF. The chain uses TRBV7-8 and TRBJ2-7; D is possibly TRBD1 or TRBD2 (6 bases each). Looked up from germline, CDR1 is SGHVS and CDR2 is FQNEAQ. The CDR3 contains 12 residues. Trimming took 2 bases from V and 6 from J, leaving 8 bases between them. Filled out from reference TRBV7-8 and TRBJ2-7, the complete variable domain reads GAGVSQSPRYKVAKRGQDVALRCDPISGHVSLFWYQQALGQGPEFLTYFQNEAQLDKSGLPSDRFFAERPEGSVSTLKIQRTQQEDSAVYLCASSLRGPEQYFGPGTRLTVT.

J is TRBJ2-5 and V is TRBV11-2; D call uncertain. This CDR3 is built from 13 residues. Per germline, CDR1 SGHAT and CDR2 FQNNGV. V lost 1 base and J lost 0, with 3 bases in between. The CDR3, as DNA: TGTGCCAGCAGCTTAGTGTACCAAGAGACCCAGTACTTC. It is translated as CASSLVYQETQYF.

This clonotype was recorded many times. The CDR3 is CAISAYQSSYNEQFF. The CDR3 DNA is TGTGCCATCAGTGCTTACCAGAGCTCCTACAATGAGCAGTTCTTC. The rearrangement uses TRBV10-3 and TRBJ2-1, with no clear D. In germline, CDR1 is ENHRY, CDR2 SYGVKD. V gave up 4 bases and J gave up 0 bases, with 10 bases separating them. CDR3 length: 15 amino acids.

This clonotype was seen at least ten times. The CDR3 reads CASSAEFGLRDTQYF. CDR3 coding DNA: TGTGCCAGCAGTGCCGAGTTTGGGCTTCGGGATACGCAGTATTTT. The V gene is TRBV2, the J gene TRBJ2-3; D is unclear. The CDR3 contains 15 residues. Germline lookup yields CDR1 SNHLY and CDR2 FYNNEI. The V and J ends lost 4 bases and 6 bases respectively, with 17 bases between them.

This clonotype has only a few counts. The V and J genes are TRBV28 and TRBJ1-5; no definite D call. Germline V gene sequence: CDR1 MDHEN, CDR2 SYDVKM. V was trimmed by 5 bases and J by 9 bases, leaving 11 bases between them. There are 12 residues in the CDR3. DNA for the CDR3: TGTGCCAGCAGTCCCGATCACCCGCCCCAGCATTTT. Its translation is CASSPDHPPQHF.

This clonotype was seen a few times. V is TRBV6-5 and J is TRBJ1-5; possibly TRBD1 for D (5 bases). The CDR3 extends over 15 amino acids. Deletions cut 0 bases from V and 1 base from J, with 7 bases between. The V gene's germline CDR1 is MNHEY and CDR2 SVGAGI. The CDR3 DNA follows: TGTGCCAGCAGTTACTCGTGGGACAGCAATCAGCCCCAGCATTTT. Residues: CASSYSWDSNQPQHF.

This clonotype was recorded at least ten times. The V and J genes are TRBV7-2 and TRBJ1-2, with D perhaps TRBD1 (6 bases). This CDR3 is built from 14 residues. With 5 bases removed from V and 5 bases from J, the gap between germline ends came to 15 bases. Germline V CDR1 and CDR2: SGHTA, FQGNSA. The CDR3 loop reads CASSPGQRTYGYTF. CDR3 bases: TGTGCCAGCAGCCCAGGACAGCGAACATATGGCTACACCTTC.

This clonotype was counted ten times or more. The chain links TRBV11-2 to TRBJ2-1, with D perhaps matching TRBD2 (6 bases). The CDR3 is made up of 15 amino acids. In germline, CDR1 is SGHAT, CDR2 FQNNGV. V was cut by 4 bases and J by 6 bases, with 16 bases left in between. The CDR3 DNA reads TGTGCCAGCAGCTCAGGACCTAGCGTCGGCAATGAGCAGTTCTTC. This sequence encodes CASSSGPSVGNEQFF.

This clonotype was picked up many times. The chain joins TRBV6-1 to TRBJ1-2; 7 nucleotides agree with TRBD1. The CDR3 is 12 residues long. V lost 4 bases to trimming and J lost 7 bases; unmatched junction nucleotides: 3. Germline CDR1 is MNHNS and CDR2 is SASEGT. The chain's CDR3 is CASSAGTAGYTF. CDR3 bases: TGTGCCAGCAGTGCAGGGACAGCTGGCTACACCTTC.

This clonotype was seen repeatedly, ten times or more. The CDR3 region has the DNA TGCGCCAGCAGGACCCCGGGACCCACGGGGACCCTCACAGATACGCAGTATTTT. Translated, it gives CASRTPGPTGTLTDTQYF. The rearrangement links TRBV10-1 to TRBJ2-3, with D possibly being TRBD1 or TRBD2 (5 bases each). Trimming took off 6 bases at V and 2 bases at J, with 24 bases between the two ends. The length of the CDR3 is 18 residues. The germline gives CDR1 WNHNN, CDR2 SYGVQD (reference sequence).

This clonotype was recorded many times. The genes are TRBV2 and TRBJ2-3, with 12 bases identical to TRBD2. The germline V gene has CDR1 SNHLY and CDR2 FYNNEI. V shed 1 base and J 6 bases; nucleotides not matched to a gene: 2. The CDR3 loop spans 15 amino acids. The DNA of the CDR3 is TGTGCCAGCAGTGAAGTTGGACTAGCGGGGGATACGCAGTATTTT. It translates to CASSEVGLAGDTQYF.

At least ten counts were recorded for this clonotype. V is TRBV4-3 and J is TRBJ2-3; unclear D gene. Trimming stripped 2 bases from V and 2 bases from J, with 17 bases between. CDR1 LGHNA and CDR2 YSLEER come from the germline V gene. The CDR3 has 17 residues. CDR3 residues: CASSQRSSAVVTDTQYF. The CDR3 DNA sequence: TGCGCCAGCAGCCAAAGGTCATCAGCTGTTGTCACAGATACGCAGTATTTT.

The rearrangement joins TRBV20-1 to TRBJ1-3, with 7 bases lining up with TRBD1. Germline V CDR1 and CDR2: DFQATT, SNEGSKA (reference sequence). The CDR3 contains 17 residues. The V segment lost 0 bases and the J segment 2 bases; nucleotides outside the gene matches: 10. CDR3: CSARERGGQKTGNTIYF. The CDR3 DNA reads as TGCAGTGCTAGAGAGCGAGGGGGCCAGAAAACTGGAAACACCATATATTTT.

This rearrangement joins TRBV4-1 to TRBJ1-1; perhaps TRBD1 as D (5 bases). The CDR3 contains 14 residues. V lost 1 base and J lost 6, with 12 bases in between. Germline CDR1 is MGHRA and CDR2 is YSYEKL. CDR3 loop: CASSQVSGGAEAFF. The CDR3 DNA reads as TGCGCCAGCAGCCAAGTGAGTGGGGGAGCTGAAGCTTTCTTT.

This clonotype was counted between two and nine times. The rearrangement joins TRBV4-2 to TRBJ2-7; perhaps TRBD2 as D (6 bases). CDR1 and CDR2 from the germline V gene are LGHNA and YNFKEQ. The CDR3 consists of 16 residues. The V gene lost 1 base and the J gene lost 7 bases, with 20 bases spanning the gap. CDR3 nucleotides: TGTGCCAGCAGCCAAGTCGGCAGGGAGTTACGGGGGGAGCAGTACTTC. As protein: CASSQVGRELRGEQYF.

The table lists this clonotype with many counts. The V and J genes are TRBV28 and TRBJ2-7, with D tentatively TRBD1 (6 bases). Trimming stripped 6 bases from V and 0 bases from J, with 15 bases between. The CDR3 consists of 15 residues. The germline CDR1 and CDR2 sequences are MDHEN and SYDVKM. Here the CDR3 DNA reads TGTGCCAGCAGCACATGGGACACCAACTCCTACGAGCAGTACTTC. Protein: CASSTWDTNSYEQYF.

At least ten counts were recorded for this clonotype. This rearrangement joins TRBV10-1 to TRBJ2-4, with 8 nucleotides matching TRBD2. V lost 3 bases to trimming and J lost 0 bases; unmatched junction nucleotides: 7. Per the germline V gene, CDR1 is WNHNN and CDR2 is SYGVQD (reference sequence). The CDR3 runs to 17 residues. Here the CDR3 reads CASSDYRGGIAKNIQYF. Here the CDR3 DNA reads TGCGCCAGCAGTGATTACCGCGGGGGGATAGCCAAAAACATTCAGTACTTC.